The source of this T cell receptor (beta chain) is a study of cytomegalovirus exposure and HLA in healthy donors. This CDR3 spans 15 amino acids. Germline CDR1 and CDR2: LNHDA and SQIVND (reference sequence). V was shortened by 9 bases and J by 0 bases, with 15 bases between the two germline ends. PCR amplification relied on 60 Vbeta primers (plus 13 Jbeta primers). Sequenced by immunoSEQ multiplex PCR; TCRdb stores in-frame clones only, minus some. The table has under 130,000 clones, 75% to 85% seen once. Material: PBMCs. The rearrangement joins TRBV19 to TRBJ1-5, with D perhaps TRBD1 (6 bases). This receptor was taken from a woman under 30 in good health and CMV-seropositive. This CDR3 is CASSKGGSSNQPQHF. The CDR3, as DNA: TGTGCCAGCTCCAAGGGGGGGAGTAGCAATCAGCCCCAGCATTTT.